These 15 T cell receptor beta chains share one sample of origin, sequenced in a study of blood T cell repertoires in COVID-19. This table comes from immunoSEQ multiplex PCR, and its TCRdb copy is limited to in-frame clones, with some not included. The repertoire holds about 180,000 clones, with roughly 86% as singletons. The sequenced material came from PBMCs or T cells enriched from blood (not recorded which). The receptors derive from a woman in her thirties who had recovered from COVID-19.

V and J are TRBV29-1 and TRBJ1-2, with TRBD1 matching 7 bases. Germline lookup yields CDR1 SQVTM and CDR2 ANQGSEA. J gave up 8 bases and V 6 bases, and 18 bases lay outside the gene matches. This CDR3 spans 15 amino acids. In nucleotides, the CDR3 is TGCAGCGTGTCCACCACACCCCGGGACAGCTGGGGCTACACCTTC. This sequence encodes CSVSTTPRDSWGYTF.

This chain connects TRBV2 to TRBJ1-3; TRBD1 might be the D (5 bases). The CDR3 spans 16 residues. V lost 0 bases, J lost 4 bases, and 13 bases lay in between. CDR1 is SNHLY, CDR2 FYNNEI, per germline. CDR3: CASSEAVRAGGNTIYF. The CDR3 bases are TGTGCCAGCAGTGAAGCGGTCAGGGCGGGAGGAAACACCATATATTTT.

The chain couples TRBV18 to TRBJ1-3; D gene uncertain. Germline V lookup: CDR1 KGHSH, CDR2 LQKENI. The length of the CDR3 is 14 residues. V lost 2 bases, J lost 4 bases, and 9 bases lay in between. CDR3 nucleotide sequence: TGTGCCAGCTCACCAGACTCGATCGGAAACACCATATATTTT. It yields the protein CASSPDSIGNTIYF.

The J gene is TRBJ2-2, the V gene TRBV28, with TRBD2 as a possible D gene (5 bases). This CDR3 comprises 15 residues. Trimming left V 5 bases short and J 5 bases short, with 15 bases between. Germline CDR1 reads MDHEN; CDR2 reads SYDVKM. DNA for the CDR3: TGTGCCAGCAGTCTCCCCGTCCTAGCAACCGGGGAGCTGTTTTTT. It is translated as CASSLPVLATGELFF.

This clone was seen only once. The chain couples TRBV27 to TRBJ1-3; weak D call: TRBD1 (6 bases). Trimming took off 5 bases at V and 0 bases at J, with 14 bases between the two ends. The CDR3 totals 16 residues. Germline values: CDR1 MNHEY, CDR2 SMNVEV (reference sequence). The CDR3 coding sequence is TGTGCCAGCAGTAAGGACAGAGCCACCTCTGGAAACACCATATATTTT. Its translation: CASSKDRATSGNTIYF.

V and J are TRBV28 and TRBJ2-3; no clear D gene. Trimming removed 1 base from V and 3 bases from J, with 11 bases in between. The CDR3 is 15 amino acids. The germline gives CDR1 MDHEN, CDR2 SYDVKM. In DNA, the CDR3 is TGTGCCAGCAGTTTATCTGGTCAGTGGACAGATACGCAGTATTTT. It specifies CASSLSGQWTDTQYF.

This chain connects TRBV29-1 to TRBJ2-1; TRBD1 aligns across 8 bases. Germline V gives CDR1 SQVTM, CDR2 ANQGSEA. With 7 bases clipped from V and 6 bases from J, the junction kept 11 bases outside the gene matches. The CDR3 sequence is 14 residues long. The DNA for the CDR3 is TGCAGCGCCCGCGGACAGGGATTGACCAATGAGCAGTTCTTC. Amino acid sequence: CSARGQGLTNEQFF.

This chain joins TRBV7-9 and TRBJ1-2; D is perhaps TRBD1 (6 bases). V was clipped by 3 bases and J by 10 bases, with 12 bases between them. The germline V gene has CDR1 SEHNR and CDR2 FQNEAQ (reference sequence). The CDR3 totals 12 residues. CDR3 DNA: TGTGCCAGCAGCTTGGACAGCCAACCCTACACCTTC. Amino acid sequence: CASSLDSQPYTF.

The gene calls are TRBV29-1 and TRBJ2-7, with 13 bases matching TRBD2. CDR3 length equals 16 residues. Germline V gene sequence: CDR1 SQVTM, CDR2 ANQGSEA. Trimming at V came to 5 bases and at J to 0 bases, leaving 7 bases not matched to a gene. CDR3 sequence (DNA): TGCAGCGTTCAACTAGCGGGAGGGCCGAGCTCCTACGAGCAGTACTTC. Amino acids: CSVQLAGGPSSYEQYF.

The chain has TRBV20-1 and TRBJ2-7; the match to TRBD2 covers 9 bases. With V trimmed by 3 bases and J by 4 bases, 7 bases remained unmatched. Per the germline V gene, CDR1 is DFQATT and CDR2 is SNEGSKA (reference sequence). The CDR3 covers 14 residues. CDR3 in amino acids: CSASELAGRYEQYF. DNA of the CDR3: TGCAGTGCTAGTGAGCTAGCGGGACGATACGAGCAGTACTTC.

The chain couples TRBV28 to TRBJ1-6; 7 bases match TRBD1. The CDR3 totals 16 residues. Germline CDR1 is MDHEN and CDR2 is SYDVKM. Losses at the gene ends were 6 bases for V and 14 bases for J; bases not matched to a gene: 19. CDR3 in DNA: TGTGCCAGCAGCCAATGGGGGGTGACAGGGCCTGGATCCCTCCACTTT. Amino acid sequence: CASSQWGVTGPGSLHF.

This sequence joins TRBV2 and TRBJ1-6; 7 bases are shared with TRBD1. V gave up 4 bases and J gave up 8 bases; unmatched junction bases: 2. Germline V lookup: CDR1 SNHLY, CDR2 FYNNEI. CDR3 length: 13 amino acids. DNA for the CDR3: TGTGCCAGCAGTGGACAGGGCTATTCACCCCTCCACTTT. Translated: CASSGQGYSPLHF.

The V call is TRBV28, the J call TRBJ1-1, with 10 bases aligning to TRBD1. Looked up from germline, CDR1 is MDHEN and CDR2 is SYDVKM. The V segment lost 0 bases and the J segment 2 bases; nucleotides outside the gene matches: 6. The CDR3 has 17 amino acids. As DNA, the CDR3 is TGTGCCAGCAGTTTATGGGGGGACAGGGGTCATAACACTGAAGCTTTCTTT. Its protein product is CASSLWGDRGHNTEAFF.

V gene TRBV6-5 combines with J gene TRBJ2-5; maybe TRBD1 (6 bases). The CDR3 extends over 14 amino acids. Germline CDR1 reads MNHEY; CDR2 reads SVGAGI. V was pared by 5 bases and J by 5 bases, with 15 bases between. The CDR3 DNA sequence: TGTGCCAGCAGTAAGACAGGACAGCGGGAGACCCAGTACTTC. Residues: CASSKTGQRETQYF.

V is TRBV29-1 and J is TRBJ2-5; possible D gene TRBD2, 6 bases. Germline CDR1 and CDR2: SQVTM and ANQGSEA. This CDR3 region has 15 residues. Trimming left V 6 bases short and J 3 bases short, with 20 bases between. CDR3: CSVRRRDSREETQYF. DNA for the CDR3: TGCAGCGTCCGAAGGCGGGACTCGAGAGAAGAGACCCAGTACTTC.